Listed below are T cell receptor beta chains from one sample, sequenced in a study of T cell responses to AZD1222 COVID-19 vaccine. Repertoires were generated with immunoSEQ multiplex PCR, while TCRdb's copy carries only in-frame clones and drops some. The sample yields about 63,000 clones, approximately 83% seen once. The sequences come from peripheral blood, collected 28 days after the second AZD1222 dose. These TCRs come from an adult who received the AZD1222 COVID-19 vaccine. Both conserved end residues are part of each CDR3. D genes are given only for firm matches. The size entry is marked missing in some rows and otherwise reads once, few, many or a size class.

TRBV21-1,TRBJ1-4,-,-,TGTGCCAGCAGCAAAGTTACAGGGCGGGATGAAAAACTGTTTTTT,CASSKVTGRDEKLFF
TRBV6-2/TRBV6-3,TRBJ1-5,-,-,TGTGCCAGCAGTTACGGACGCGTCTCAGGGGGCAATCAGCCCCAGCATTTT,CASSYGRVSGGNQPQHF
TRBV4-3,TRBJ2-1,-,TRBD2,TGCGCCAGCAGCCCGGGGACTAGCGGGGTAAATGAGCAGTTCTTC,CASSPGTSGVNEQFF
TRBV30,TRBJ2-5,-,-,TGTGCCTGGAGTCCCGCGGCCTCGCTGTACTTC,CAWSPAASLYF
TRBV2,TRBJ1-5,-,TRBD1,TGTGCTACCAGGGACAGGGGGAATCAGCCCCAGCATTTT,CATRDRGNQPQHF
TRBV7-9,TRBJ1-2,-,TRBD1,TGTGCCAGCAGCCCGGGACAGGTTGACGGCTACACCTTC,CASSPGQVDGYTF
TRBV6-1,TRBJ2-7,once,-,TGTGCCAGCAGTGAATTTGGATACGAGCAGTACTTC,CASSEFGYEQYF
TRBV9,TRBJ2-7,few,TRBD1,TGTGCCAGCAGCGTAGGGCCGGGACAGGGAGCCTACGAGCAGTACTTC,CASSVGPGQGAYEQYF
TRBV21-1,TRBJ1-2,-,-,TGTGCCAGCAGCAAAGTGGATGGAAGGGGTATAGGCTATGGCTACACCTTC,CASSKVDGRGIGYGYTF
TRBV19,TRBJ1-6,once,-,TGTGCCAGTAAGGGACAAGTAAATTCACCCCTCCACTTT,CASKGQVNSPLHF
TRBV12-3/TRBV12-4,TRBJ1-2,-,-,TGTGCCAGCAGTTCCGGGTCCTATGGCTACACCTTC,CASSSGSYGYTF
TRBV3-1/TRBV3-2,TRBJ1-4,-,TRBD1,TGTGCCAGCAGCTTGCAGGGGGGGAATGAAAAACTGTTTTTT,CASSLQGGNEKLFF
TRBV9,TRBJ2-7,-,-,TGTGCCAGCAGCGTAGGGGGGACCTTTACCTACGAGCAGTACTTC,CASSVGGTFTYEQYF
TRBV7-8,TRBJ1-5,-,-,TGTGCCAGCAGCTTAGTTTGGCAGAGGGGGGTGGGACAGCCCCAGCATTTT,CASSLVWQRGVGQPQHF
TRBV4-1,TRBJ2-6,-,-,TGCGCCAGCAGCCAAGATCGTGTGGCTGGGGCCAACGTCCTGACTTTC,CASSQDRVAGANVLTF
TRBV4-3,TRBJ1-5,few,-,TGCGCCAGCAGCCAAAGGGGGTATCAGCCCCAGCATTTT,CASSQRGYQPQHF
TRBV7-8,TRBJ2-4,-,TRBD2,TGTGCCAGCACCCCCAAGCGGGGGGGGTTTAACATTCAGTACTTC,CASTPKRGGFNIQYF
TRBV25-1,TRBJ2-1,-,-,TGTGCCAGCAGTGACCTTGTAGGTAACAATGAGCAGTTCTTC,CASSDLVGNNEQFF
TRBV12-3/TRBV12-4,TRBJ1-6,-,-,TGTGCCAGCAGTTTAAGGAGGGATTCACCCCTCCACTTT,CASSLRRDSPLHF
TRBV6-5,TRBJ1-5,-,-,TGTGCCAGCAGTTGGAGGGGGGCAAATCAGCCCCAGCATTTT,CASSWRGANQPQHF